One sample yielded the 29 T cell receptor beta chains listed below, sequenced in a study of T cells in Graves' hyperthyroidism and ophthalmopathy. Authors of the study amplified TCR beta CDR3 regions from RNA transcripts. During a first-round RT-PCR of the TCR CDR3, the HTBI primer set was used. Each CDR3 protein is one row after TCRdb ran MiXCR on the multiplex PCR reads. The sample holds hundreds of thousands of distinct CDR3 sequences; 22% are singletons and the top ten take less than 65%. The source material was blood. The receptors were sampled from a woman aged 70-85 years with Graves' ophthalmopathy.

CDR3 bases: TGTGCCAGCAGCACACCTGACAGCTCCACTGAAGCTTTCTTT. Residues: CASSTPDSSTEAFF. The chain combines TRBV11-3 with TRBJ1-1, with a weak D call TRBD1 (5 bases). CDR3 size: 14 residues. Trimming took off 5 bases at V and 4 bases at J, with 14 bases between the two ends. Germline CDR1 reads SGHNT; CDR2 reads YENEEA.

The chain recombines TRBV27 with TRBJ2-2; 11 nucleotides align to TRBD2. The V and J ends lost 9 bases and 7 bases, in that order; junction bases with no gene match: 7. This CDR3 contains 14 residues. Looked up from germline, CDR1 is MNHEY and CDR2 is SMNVEV (reference sequence). The CDR3 coding sequence is TGTGCCAGTTCGACTAGCGGGAATGGCGGGGAGCTGTTTTTT. It is translated as CASSTSGNGGELFF.

This clonotype was observed a few times. V is TRBV11-3 and J is TRBJ2-7; the D gene is possibly TRBD1 (5 bases). The CDR3 has 13 residues. The germline CDR1 and CDR2 sequences are SGHNT and YENEEA. Deletions cut 5 bases from V and 5 bases from J, with 13 bases between. CDR3: CASSPQGFHEQYF. The CDR3 nucleotides are TGTGCCAGCAGCCCTCAGGGTTTCCACGAGCAGTACTTC.

The genes are TRBV7-2 and TRBJ2-5; the D gene could be TRBD1 or TRBD2 (5 bases each). Trimming left V 6 bases short and J 8 bases short, with 13 bases between. The CDR3 loop spans 12 amino acids. CDR1 is SGHTA, CDR2 FQGNSA, per germline. The CDR3 reads CASRLGEGTQYF. The CDR3 nucleotides are TGTGCCAGCAGATTGGGGGAAGGTACCCAGTACTTC.

This clonotype has a count of ten or more. This chain connects TRBV24-1 to TRBJ1-1, with D tentatively TRBD1 (6 bases). This CDR3 contains 15 residues. Trimming left V 4 bases short and J 7 bases short, with 18 bases between. Germline assignment: CDR1 KGHDR and CDR2 SFDVKD. The DNA of the CDR3 is TGTGCCACCAGTGACGGAGCGCAGGGGACAAATGAAGCTTTCTTT. Its translation is CATSDGAQGTNEAFF.

The V gene is TRBV24-1, the J gene TRBJ2-6; TRBD2 might be the D (5 bases). V was trimmed by 1 base and J by 3 bases, leaving 9 bases between them. The CDR3 spans 16 residues. CDR1 and CDR2 from the germline V gene are KGHDR and SFDVKD. The CDR3 DNA is TGTGCCACCAGTGATTTAGGAGGAGATGGGGCCAACGTCCTGACTTTC. Protein product: CATSDLGGDGANVLTF.

This clonotype has only a few counts. The CDR3 DNA follows: TGTGCCATCGGGGTTGGAGAGACCCAGTACTTC. This codes for CAIGVGETQYF. The gene calls are TRBV10-3 and TRBJ2-5, with D unclear. From germline, CDR1 is ENHRY and CDR2 SYGVKD. CDR3 size: 11 residues. Trimming left V 8 bases short and J 4 bases short, with 8 bases between.

This clonotype was recorded a few times. The chain uses TRBV12-3 or TRBV12-4 and TRBJ2-5, with 8 bases matching TRBD1. The CDR3 spans 15 residues. The J segment lost 4 bases and the V segment lost 4 bases, leaving 8 bases of the junction unmatched. This CDR3 is CASSSRTGSRETQYF. The CDR3 DNA sequence: TGTGCCAGCAGTTCAAGGACAGGGAGCCGAGAGACCCAGTACTTC.

This clonotype was seen repeatedly, ten times or more. The chain combines TRBV29-1 with TRBJ2-3; 7 bases align to TRBD1. This CDR3 has 13 amino acids. The V segment lost 7 bases and the J segment 2 bases; nucleotides outside the gene matches: 6. Germline V gives CDR1 SQVTM, CDR2 ANQGSEA. CDR3 nucleotides: TGCAGCGCGGGACAGCGTTCCACAGATACGCAGTATTTT. Its translation: CSAGQRSTDTQYF.

Many counts were recorded for this clonotype. The DNA of the CDR3 is TGTGCCAGCAGTGAACTGGGACTAGCGGTTTACGAGCAGTACTTC. This encodes CASSELGLAVYEQYF. This rearrangement joins TRBV2 to TRBJ2-7; 11 positions agree with TRBD2. The germline gives CDR1 SNHLY, CDR2 FYNNEI. J was trimmed by 4 bases and V by 2 bases; bases with no gene match: 4. The CDR3 loop spans 15 amino acids.

The chain links TRBV6-1 to TRBJ1-2, with D possibly being TRBD1 (5 bases). The V gene lost 5 bases and the J gene lost 1 base, with 11 bases spanning the gap. CDR3 size: 14 residues. Germline loops: CDR1 MNHNS, CDR2 SASEGT. For the CDR3, the DNA is TGTGCCAGCAGTCCGGGACTGTATAACTATGGCTACACCTTC. Protein sequence: CASSPGLYNYGYTF.

This clonotype was seen more than once but under ten times. V is TRBV25-1 and J is TRBJ2-7, with unresolved D. The germline V gene encodes CDR1 MGHDK and CDR2 SYGVNS. V lost 7 bases, J lost 3 bases, and 7 bases lay in between. The CDR3 runs to 11 residues. CDR3 in amino acids: CASKTIYEQYF. The CDR3 DNA reads TGTGCCAGCAAGACCATCTACGAGCAGTACTTC.

This clonotype was counted at least ten times. This chain links TRBV28 with TRBJ1-1, with D maybe TRBD1 (5 bases). Trimming stripped 7 bases from V and 3 bases from J, with 15 bases between. Per the germline V gene, CDR1 is MDHEN and CDR2 is SYDVKM. The CDR3 runs 14 residues. CDR3 region: CASIPGGVDTEAFF. CDR3 bases: TGTGCCAGCATCCCCGGGGGGGTGGACACTGAAGCTTTCTTT.

This clonotype was counted between two and nine times. The chain uses TRBV27 and TRBJ1-2; D remains unclear. V shed 1 base and J shed 6 bases, with 12 bases lying between them. This CDR3 spans 14 amino acids. Germline lookup yields CDR1 MNHEY and CDR2 SMNVEV (reference sequence). CDR3 DNA sequence: TGTGCCAGCAGTTTATTCTCCCCTAGGGATGGCTACACCTTC. It yields the protein CASSLFSPRDGYTF.

This clonotype was found many times. Its ends do not fully match the called genes, so a read error is possible. The J gene is TRBJ2-1, the V gene TRBV7-2; 10 nucleotides agree with TRBD2. Germline values: CDR1 SGHTA, CDR2 FQGNSA. This CDR3 comprises 14 residues. The CDR3 DNA is TGTGCCAGCACCTTAGCGGGAGGTTACAATGAGCAGTTCTTC. Amino acid sequence: CASTLAGGYNEQFF.

This clonotype turned up a few times. CDR3 loop: CASSQDWDRVGGYTF. CDR3 sequence (DNA): TGTGCCAGCAGCCAAGATTGGGACAGGGTAGGTGGCTACACCTTC. The genes are TRBV3-1 and TRBJ1-2, with 9 positions matching TRBD1. This CDR3 is 15 amino acids long. V shed 0 bases, J shed 7 bases, and the junction held 6 bases outside the gene matches. Germline CDR1 reads LGHDT; CDR2 reads YNNKEL (reference sequence).

This rearrangement joins TRBV7-8 to TRBJ1-1, with a possible D match to TRBD1 (6 bases). The V end was cut by 6 bases, the J end by 5 bases, with 22 bases between. Germline values: CDR1 SGHVS, CDR2 FQNEAQ. The CDR3 contains 16 residues. The CDR3 protein is CASSFTKTGRNTEAFF. The CDR3 bases are TGTGCCAGCAGTTTCACTAAGACAGGACGTAATACTGAAGCTTTCTTT.

V usage is TRBV28 and J usage is TRBJ2-7; the D is unclear. V gave up 3 bases and J gave up 8 bases, with 11 bases separating them. The CDR3 runs to 12 residues. Germline V gene sequence: CDR1 MDHEN, CDR2 SYDVKM. The CDR3 DNA reads as TGTGCCAGCAGTTTGGTTTCCGCTAAGCAGTACTTC. Translated, it gives CASSLVSAKQYF.

This clonotype was found a few times. The chain links TRBV10-3 to TRBJ2-7; TRBD1 aligns across 9 bases. V gave up 6 bases and J gave up 5 bases; unmatched junction bases: 5. The CDR3 totals 13 residues. Germline lookup yields CDR1 ENHRY and CDR2 SYGVKD. The CDR3 protein is CAIRGQGNNEQYF. DNA for the CDR3: TGTGCCATCAGGGGACAGGGTAACAACGAGCAGTACTTC.

This clonotype was counted between two and nine times. The chain joins TRBV10-3 to TRBJ2-1; TRBD1 aligns across 9 bases. Germline CDR1 is ENHRY and CDR2 is SYGVKD. V lost 6 bases and J lost 6; bases outside the gene matches: 9. The CDR3 consists of 15 residues. The CDR3 sequence is CAISFRDRVRNEQFF. The DNA for the CDR3 is TGTGCCATCAGCTTCCGGGACAGGGTTCGCAATGAGCAGTTCTTC.

The chain employs TRBV29-1 and TRBJ2-5, with 8 bases that match TRBD1. Trimming cost V 7 bases and J 0 bases; bases outside gene matches: 7. This CDR3 comprises 14 residues. Germline V gene sequence: CDR1 SQVTM, CDR2 ANQGSEA. The CDR3 bases are TGCAGCGCTCTTGGACAGGGTCACCAAGAGACCCAGTACTTC. As protein: CSALGQGHQETQYF.

With regard to this clonotype: A read error may explain this, as a much larger clone is one base away. The genes are TRBV20-1 and TRBJ1-1; D may be TRBD1 (5 bases). CDR1 and CDR2 from the germline V gene are DFQATT and SNEGSKA (reference sequence). The CDR3 covers 16 residues. The CDR3 protein is CSARARARVVNTEASF. Written as DNA, the CDR3 is TGCAGTGCTAGAGCCAGGGCCAGGGTGGTGAACACTGAAGCTTCCTTT.

This clonotype was observed a few times. V gene TRBV13 combines with J gene TRBJ2-5; no clear D gene. The germline V gene has CDR1 PRHDT and CDR2 FYEKMQ (reference sequence). CDR3 length: 14 residues. V lost 5 bases, J lost 2 bases, and 12 bases lay in between. CDR3 sequence reads: CASSLSYGQETQYF. In nucleotides, the CDR3 is TGTGCCAGCAGCCTCTCGTACGGGCAAGAGACCCAGTACTTC. Full variable domain (rest looked up from reference TRBV13 and TRBJ2-5): AAGVIQSPRHLIKEKRETATLKCYPIPRHDTVYWYQQGPGQDPQFLISFYEKMQSDKGSIPDRFSAQQFSDYHSELNMSSLELGDSALYFCASSLSYGQETQYFGPGTRLLVL.

The V and J genes are TRBV7-2 and TRBJ2-3, with 14 positions matching TRBD2. The CDR3 is 16 residues long. The ends lost 1 base at V and 5 bases at J; junction bases unmatched: 2. CDR1 is SGHTA, CDR2 FQGNSA, per germline. The CDR3 region is CASSLEGTSGGDTQYF. In DNA, the CDR3 is TGTGCCAGCAGCTTAGAGGGGACTAGCGGGGGAGATACGCAGTATTTT.

This clonotype has more than one count but fewer than ten. The J gene is TRBJ1-5, the V gene TRBV12-3 or TRBV12-4, with unresolved D. This CDR3 has 14 amino acids. Deletions cut 1 base from V and 1 base from J, with 5 bases between. The CDR3 here is CASSLGWSNQPQHF. CDR3 nucleotides: TGTGCCAGCAGTTTAGGGTGGAGCAATCAGCCCCAGCATTTT.

This clonotype has a handful of counts. The J gene is TRBJ2-6, the V gene TRBV5-1; tentatively, D is TRBD2 (5 bases). Trimming took off 4 bases at V and 4 bases at J, with 15 bases between the two ends. Germline lookup yields CDR1 SGHRS and CDR2 YFSETQ. The CDR3 is 16 residues long. Written as DNA, the CDR3 is TGCGCCAGCAGCCCGGTATCGGGGATCGGGGCCAACGTCCTGACTTTC. This encodes CASSPVSGIGANVLTF.

V and J are TRBV6-2 or TRBV6-3 and TRBJ2-3, with TRBD2 identical over 8 bases. This CDR3 has 13 residues. Germline-derived CDR1 and CDR2 are MNHEY and SVGEGT. Unmatched junction bases numbered 2, after V lost 4 bases and J lost 5 bases. The chain's CDR3 is CASSFTSGDTQYF. The CDR3 nucleotides read TGTGCCAGCAGTTTTACTAGCGGAGATACGCAGTATTTT.

V is TRBV6-1 and J is TRBJ2-6; 9 bases line up with TRBD1. V lost 6 bases to trimming and J lost 3 bases; unmatched junction nucleotides: 9. The CDR3 runs 17 residues. CDR1 MNHNS and CDR2 SASEGT come from the germline V gene. CDR3 sequence (DNA): TGTGCCAGCAGCCGGACAGGGGACGGGAGTGGGGCCAACGTCCTGACTTTC. Translating it yields CASSRTGDGSGANVLTF.

The genes are TRBV9 and TRBJ2-2, with 12 bases that match TRBD2. Germline V CDR1 and CDR2: SGDLS, YYNGEE. The CDR3 covers 18 residues. V lost 4 bases and J lost 3; bases outside the gene matches: 10. CDR3 loop: CASSNGLAGREDTGELFF. The CDR3 bases are TGTGCCAGCAGCAATGGACTAGCGGGAAGAGAAGACACCGGGGAGCTGTTTTTT.